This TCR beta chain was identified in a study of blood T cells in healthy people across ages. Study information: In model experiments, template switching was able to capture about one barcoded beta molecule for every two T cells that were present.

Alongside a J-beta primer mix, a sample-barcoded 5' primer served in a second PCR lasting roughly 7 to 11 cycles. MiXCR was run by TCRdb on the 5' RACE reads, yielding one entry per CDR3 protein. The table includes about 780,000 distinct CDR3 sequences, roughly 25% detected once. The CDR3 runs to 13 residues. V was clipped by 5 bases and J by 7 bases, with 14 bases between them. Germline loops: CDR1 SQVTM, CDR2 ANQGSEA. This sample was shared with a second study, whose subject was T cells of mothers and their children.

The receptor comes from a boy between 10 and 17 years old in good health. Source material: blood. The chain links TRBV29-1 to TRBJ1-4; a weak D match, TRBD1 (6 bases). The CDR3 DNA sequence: TGCAGCGTTTCTCCTTCCAGGGGTGAAAAACTGTTTTTT. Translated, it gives CSVSPSRGEKLFF.